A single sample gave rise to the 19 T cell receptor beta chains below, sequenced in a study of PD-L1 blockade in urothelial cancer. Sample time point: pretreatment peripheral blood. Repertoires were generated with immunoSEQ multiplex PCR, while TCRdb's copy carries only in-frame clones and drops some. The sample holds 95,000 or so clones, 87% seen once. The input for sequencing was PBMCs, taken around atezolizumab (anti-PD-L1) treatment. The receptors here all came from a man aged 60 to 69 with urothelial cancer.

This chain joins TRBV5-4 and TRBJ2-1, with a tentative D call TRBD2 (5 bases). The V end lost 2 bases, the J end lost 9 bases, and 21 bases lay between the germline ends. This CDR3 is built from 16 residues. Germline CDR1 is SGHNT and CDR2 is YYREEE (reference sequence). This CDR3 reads CASSFKRGDSAGEQFF. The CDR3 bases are TGTGCCAGCAGCTTTAAGCGCGGAGATAGCGCGGGTGAGCAGTTCTTC.

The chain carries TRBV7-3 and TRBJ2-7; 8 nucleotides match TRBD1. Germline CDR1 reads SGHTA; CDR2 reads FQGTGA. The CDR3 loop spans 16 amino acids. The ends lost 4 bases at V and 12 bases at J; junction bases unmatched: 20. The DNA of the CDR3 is TGTGCCAGCAGCTCACCGCCGGGACAGGAGCCCCGGGAACCGTACTTC. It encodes CASSSPPGQEPREPYF.

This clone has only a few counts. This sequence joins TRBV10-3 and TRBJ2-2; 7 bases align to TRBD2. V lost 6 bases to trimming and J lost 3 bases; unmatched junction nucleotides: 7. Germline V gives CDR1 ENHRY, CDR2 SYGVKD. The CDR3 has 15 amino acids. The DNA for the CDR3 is TGTGCCATCAGAACACTAGCGAAAGACACCGGGGAGCTGTTTTTT. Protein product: CAIRTLAKDTGELFF.

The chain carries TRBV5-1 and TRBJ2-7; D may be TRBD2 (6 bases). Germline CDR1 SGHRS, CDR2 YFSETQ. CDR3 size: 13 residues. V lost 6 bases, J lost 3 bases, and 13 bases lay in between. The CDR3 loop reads CASNPGSVYEQYF. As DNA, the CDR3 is TGCGCCAGCAACCCCGGGAGCGTCTACGAGCAGTACTTC.

The CDR3 here is CASSSLAGYNEQFF. Written as DNA, the CDR3 is TGCGCCAGCAGCTCACTAGCGGGATACAATGAGCAGTTCTTC. V gene TRBV5-1 combines with J gene TRBJ2-1; 10 nucleotides agree with TRBD2. CDR3 length: 14 residues. J lost 4 bases, V lost 3 bases, and 1 base had no gene match. The germline V gene encodes CDR1 SGHRS and CDR2 YFSETQ.

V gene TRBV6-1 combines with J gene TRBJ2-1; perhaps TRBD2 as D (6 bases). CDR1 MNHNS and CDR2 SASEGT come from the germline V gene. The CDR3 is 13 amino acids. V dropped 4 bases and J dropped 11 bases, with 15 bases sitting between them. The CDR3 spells CASSGDRRDQQFF. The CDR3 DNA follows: TGTGCCAGCAGTGGCGATCGGAGGGACCAGCAGTTCTTC.

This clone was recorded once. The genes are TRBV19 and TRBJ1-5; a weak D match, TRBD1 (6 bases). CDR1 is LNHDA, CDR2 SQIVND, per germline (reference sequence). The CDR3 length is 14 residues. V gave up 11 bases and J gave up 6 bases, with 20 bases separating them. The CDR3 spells CAQKGRTGCQPQHF. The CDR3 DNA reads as TGTGCCCAGAAGGGAAGAACAGGGTGTCAGCCCCAGCATTTT.

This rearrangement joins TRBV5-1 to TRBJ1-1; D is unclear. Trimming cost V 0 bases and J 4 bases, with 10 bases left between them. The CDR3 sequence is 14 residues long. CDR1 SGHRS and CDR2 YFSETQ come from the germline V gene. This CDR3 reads CASSLGELSTEAFF. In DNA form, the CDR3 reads TGCGCCAGCAGCTTGGGGGAGCTTTCCACTGAAGCTTTCTTT. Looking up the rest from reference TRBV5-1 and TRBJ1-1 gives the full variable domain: KAGVTQTPRYLIKTRGQQVTLSCSPISGHRSVSWYQQTPGQGLQFLFEYFSETQRNKGNFPGRFSGRQFSNSRSEMNVSTLELGDSALYLCASSLGELSTEAFFGQGTRLTVV.

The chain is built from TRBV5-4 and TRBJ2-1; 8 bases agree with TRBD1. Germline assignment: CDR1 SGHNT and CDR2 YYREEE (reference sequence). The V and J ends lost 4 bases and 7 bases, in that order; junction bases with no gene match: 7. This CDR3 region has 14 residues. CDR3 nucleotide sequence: TGTGCCAGCAGCGAGAGGACAGGGTGGAATGAGCAGTTCTTC. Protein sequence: CASSERTGWNEQFF.

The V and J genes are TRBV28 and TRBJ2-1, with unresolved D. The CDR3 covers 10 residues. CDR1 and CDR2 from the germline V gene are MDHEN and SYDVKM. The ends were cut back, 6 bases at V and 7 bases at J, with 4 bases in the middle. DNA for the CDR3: TGTGCCAGCAGCCTAAATGAGCAGTTCTTC. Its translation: CASSLNEQFF.

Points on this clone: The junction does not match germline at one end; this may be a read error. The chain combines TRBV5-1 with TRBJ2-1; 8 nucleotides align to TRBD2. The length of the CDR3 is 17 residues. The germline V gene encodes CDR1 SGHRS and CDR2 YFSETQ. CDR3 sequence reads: CASRLVPGGASYNEQFF. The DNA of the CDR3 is TGCGCCAGCAGATTGGTCCCGGGAGGGGCTTCCTACAATGAGCAGTTCTTC.

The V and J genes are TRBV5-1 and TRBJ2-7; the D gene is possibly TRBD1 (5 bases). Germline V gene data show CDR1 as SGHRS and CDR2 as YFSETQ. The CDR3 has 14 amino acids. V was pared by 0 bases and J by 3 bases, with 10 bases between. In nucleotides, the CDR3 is TGCGCCAGCAGCTTGGGTCCAGGGAACTACGAGCAGTACTTC. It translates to CASSLGPGNYEQYF.

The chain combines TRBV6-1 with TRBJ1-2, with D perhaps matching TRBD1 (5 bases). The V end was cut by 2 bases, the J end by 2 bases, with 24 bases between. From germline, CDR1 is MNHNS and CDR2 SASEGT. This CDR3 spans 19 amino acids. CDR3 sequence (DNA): TGTGCCAGCAGTGAAACCTTGGGGGGTTCTCTCGGCCTGAACTATGGCTACACCTTC. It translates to CASSETLGGSLGLNYGYTF.

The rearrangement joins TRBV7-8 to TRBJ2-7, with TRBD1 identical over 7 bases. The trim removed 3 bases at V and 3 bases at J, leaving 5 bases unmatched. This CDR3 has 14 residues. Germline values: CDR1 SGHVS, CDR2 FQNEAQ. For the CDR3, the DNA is TGTGCCAGCAGCTTGCCACGGGACAGCTACGAGCAGTACTTC. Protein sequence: CASSLPRDSYEQYF.

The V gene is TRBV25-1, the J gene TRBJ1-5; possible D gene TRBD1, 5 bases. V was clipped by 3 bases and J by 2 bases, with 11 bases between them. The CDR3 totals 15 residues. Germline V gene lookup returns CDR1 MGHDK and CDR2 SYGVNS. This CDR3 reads CASSDGRVGNQPQHF. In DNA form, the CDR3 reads TGTGCCAGCAGTGACGGCAGGGTAGGCAATCAGCCCCAGCATTTT.

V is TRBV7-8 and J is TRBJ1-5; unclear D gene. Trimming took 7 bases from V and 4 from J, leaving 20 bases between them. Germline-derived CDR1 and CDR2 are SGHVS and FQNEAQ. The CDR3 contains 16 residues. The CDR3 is CASTGSGDPYNQPQHF. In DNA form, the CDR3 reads TGTGCCAGCACCGGGAGCGGGGATCCGTATAATCAGCCCCAGCATTTT.

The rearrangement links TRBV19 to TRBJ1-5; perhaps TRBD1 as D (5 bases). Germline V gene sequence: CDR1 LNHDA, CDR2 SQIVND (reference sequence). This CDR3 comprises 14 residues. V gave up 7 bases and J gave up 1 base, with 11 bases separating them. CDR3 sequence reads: CASKDKLSNQPQHF. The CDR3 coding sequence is TGTGCCAGTAAGGACAAGTTGAGCAATCAGCCCCAGCATTTT.

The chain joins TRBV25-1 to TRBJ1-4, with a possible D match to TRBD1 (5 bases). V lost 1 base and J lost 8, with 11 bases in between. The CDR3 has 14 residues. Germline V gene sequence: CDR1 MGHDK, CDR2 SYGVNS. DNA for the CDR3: TGTGCCAGCAGTGAATGGGGGGTAGGGGAAAAACTGTTTTTT. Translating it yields CASSEWGVGEKLFF.

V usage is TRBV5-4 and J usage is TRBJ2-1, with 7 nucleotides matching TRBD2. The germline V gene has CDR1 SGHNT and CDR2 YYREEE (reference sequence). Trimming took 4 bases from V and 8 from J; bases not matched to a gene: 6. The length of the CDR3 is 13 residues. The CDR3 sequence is CASSGEGRHEQFF. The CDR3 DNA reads TGTGCCAGCAGCGGGGAGGGGAGACATGAGCAGTTCTTC.